The 26 T cell receptor beta chains given below trace back to one sample, sequenced in a study of cytomegalovirus exposure and HLA in healthy donors (dated by TCRdb to about 2017). Library preparation employed the immunoSEQ multiplex PCR assay. A mixture of 60 forward primers for TCR Vbeta segments and 13 reverse primers for TCR Jbeta segments was used in the multiplex PCR. The table comes from immuneACCESS by way of TCRdb, which keeps in-frame sequences with V and J called. Part of the clones is missing from these tables; in studies checked, under half for an unresolved V gene and the rest for unknown reasons. In this sample the table shows about 170,000 clones, 82% of which occur a single time. The ten largest account for approximately 1.5% of the sample. The sequencing input was PBMCs. The receptors stem from a male donor in good health and CMV-seronegative.

This sequence joins TRBV11-3 and TRBJ1-1, with 9 positions matching TRBD1. This CDR3 is built from 16 residues. Germline V CDR1 and CDR2: SGHNT, YENEEA. The V segment lost 5 bases and the J segment 6 bases; nucleotides outside the gene matches: 13. The CDR3 nucleotides read TGTGCCAGCAGCCCTGGAACCACAGGGGGCTGGGCTGAAGCTTTCTTT. The encoded protein is CASSPGTTGGWAEAFF.

V is TRBV6-5 and J is TRBJ2-5; 10 bases align to TRBD1. The germline V gene has CDR1 MNHEY and CDR2 SVGAGI. With 2 bases clipped from V and 5 bases from J, the junction kept 5 bases outside the gene matches. There are 15 residues in the CDR3. The CDR3 protein is CASSYPGQGSETQYF. The CDR3 DNA reads TGTGCCAGCAGTTACCCGGGACAGGGGAGTGAGACCCAGTACTTC.

This chain uses TRBV20-1 with TRBJ1-5; D is unresolved. Trimming took 7 bases from V and 4 from J, leaving 5 bases between them. CDR1 is DFQATT and CDR2 is SNEGSKA in the germline V gene (reference sequence). The CDR3 has 10 residues. CDR3 nucleotide sequence: TGCAGTGTCCAAAATCAGCCCCAGCATTTT. Its protein is CSVQNQPQHF.

V and J are TRBV21-1 and TRBJ2-2; the table's D call, TRBD2, has no DNA check behind it. TRBV21-1 is described as a pseudogene. The CDR3 spans 14 residues. CDR3 residues: CASSKARHTGELFF. The DNA for the CDR3 is TGTGCCAGCAGCAAAGCGCGGCACACCGGGGAGCTGTTTTTT.

CDR3 region: CASSQDRGKETQYF. The CDR3 region has the DNA TGTGCCAGCAGCCAAGACAGGGGTAAAGAGACCCAGTACTTC. The chain links TRBV5-4 to TRBJ2-5; 8 nucleotides match TRBD1. Germline V lookup: CDR1 SGHNT, CDR2 YYREEE (reference sequence). J gave up 3 bases and V 4 bases, and 5 bases lay outside the gene matches. The CDR3 is made up of 14 amino acids.

The chain combines TRBV11-3 with TRBJ2-5, with D possibly TRBD2 on 6 matching bases. The end of the DNA is better explained by TRBJ2-7, so the J call may be wrong. Germline CDR1 is SGHNT and CDR2 is YENEEA. This CDR3 has 16 residues. The DNA of the CDR3 is TGTGCCAGCAGCTTAGGGGCCGGGGGAGGCAACTACGAGCAGTACTTC. Encoded protein: CASSLGAGGGNYEQYF.

This chain links TRBV9 with TRBJ2-5; 7 bases fit TRBD2. The germline CDR1 and CDR2 sequences are SGDLS and YYNGEE. Trimming cost V 0 bases and J 1 base; bases outside gene matches: 6. CDR3 length: 16 amino acids. The CDR3 here is CASSVGVGGPQETQYF. CDR3 DNA: TGTGCCAGCAGCGTAGGGGTGGGAGGGCCCCAAGAGACCCAGTACTTC.

J is TRBJ2-1 and V is TRBV4-1, with D perhaps matching TRBD2 (5 bases). The CDR3 consists of 16 residues. Per germline, CDR1 MGHRA and CDR2 YSYEKL. Trimming took 2 bases from V and 4 from J, leaving 15 bases between them. CDR3 DNA sequence: TGCGCCAGCAGCCAATTAGGGAGAAACCTATACAATGAGCAGTTCTTC. Translation: CASSQLGRNLYNEQFF.

This chain uses TRBV7-9 with TRBJ2-7; perhaps TRBD2 as D (6 bases). There are 15 residues in the CDR3. Germline loops: CDR1 SEHNR, CDR2 FQNEAQ (reference sequence). The germline V and J ends were trimmed by 1 base and 6 bases, with 16 bases remaining between them. Written as DNA, the CDR3 is TGTGCCAGCAGCTTAGATCGGGAGAATACGGCCGAGCAGTACTTC. Protein sequence: CASSLDRENTAEQYF.

This clone was observed once. The chain employs TRBV9 and TRBJ1-1; TRBD1 is a possible D gene (6 bases). V gave up 5 bases and J gave up 8 bases, with 13 bases separating them. The CDR3 consists of 12 residues. Germline CDR1 SGDLS, CDR2 YYNGEE. CDR3 residues: CASRGGTGEAFF. The CDR3 DNA sequence: TGTGCCAGCAGAGGGGGAACTGGGGAAGCTTTCTTT.

The chain recombines TRBV11-2 with TRBJ2-1; 12 nucleotides match TRBD2. In germline, CDR1 is SGHAT, CDR2 FQNNGV. This CDR3 spans 17 amino acids. Trimming cost V 5 bases and J 5 bases; bases outside gene matches: 10. The CDR3 region has the DNA TGTGCCAGCAGCCCCAGACTGACTAGCGGGAGCCACAATGAGCAGTTCTTC. Its protein is CASSPRLTSGSHNEQFF.

The chain couples TRBV6-1 to TRBJ2-2; 7 nucleotides align to TRBD1. The germline gives CDR1 MNHNS, CDR2 SASEGT. This CDR3 has 15 residues. V shed 8 bases and J 6 bases; nucleotides not matched to a gene: 12. The CDR3 DNA reads as TGTGCCAGCGACCGGGACAGATTACCGTCCGGGGAGCTGTTTTTT. It translates to CASDRDRLPSGELFF.

The rearrangement joins TRBV29-1 to TRBJ2-1, with 8 bases fitting TRBD1. The V segment lost 1 base and the J segment 6 bases; nucleotides outside the gene matches: 2. From germline, CDR1 is SQVTM and CDR2 ANQGSEA. This CDR3 has 13 amino acids. CDR3 coding DNA: TGCAGCGTTGAAGGAACAGGGGGCAATGAGCAGTTCTTC. It translates to CSVEGTGGNEQFF.

The chain joins TRBV4-1 to TRBJ2-3; 12 nucleotides match TRBD2. CDR3 length: 18 amino acids. Trimming cost V 1 base and J 1 base; bases outside gene matches: 6. The V gene's germline CDR1 is MGHRA and CDR2 YSYEKL. The CDR3 protein is CASSQGLAGGWGTDTQYF. As DNA, the CDR3 is TGCGCCAGCAGCCAAGGCCTAGCGGGAGGGTGGGGCACAGATACGCAGTATTTT.

The V and J genes are TRBV9 and TRBJ1-2; a weak D match, TRBD1 (6 bases). Germline lookup yields CDR1 SGDLS and CDR2 YYNGEE. The CDR3 length is 12 residues. Between the trimmed V and J ends, which lost 3 bases and 8 bases, there was a span of 11 bases. CDR3 sequence: CASSDRVEGYTF. The CDR3 DNA is TGTGCCAGCAGCGACAGGGTGGAGGGCTACACCTTC.

V is TRBV12-5 and J is TRBJ1-1; TRBD1 matches at 8 bases. CDR1 LGHNT and CDR2 FRNRAP come from the germline V gene. After removal of 3 bases from V and 5 bases from J, the junction contained 11 bases not matched to a gene. The CDR3 totals 16 residues. The CDR3 sequence: CASGLPTGGVRTEAFF. The CDR3, as DNA: TGTGCTAGTGGTTTACCCACAGGGGGGGTACGGACTGAAGCTTTCTTT.

J is TRBJ1-1 and V is TRBV7-6; D call uncertain. The CDR3 contains 14 residues. Germline V CDR1 and CDR2: SGHVS, FNYEAQ. V was trimmed by 2 bases and J by 1 base, leaving 8 bases between them. In DNA, the CDR3 is TGTGCCAGCAGCTTACAAGAACAGAACACTGAAGCTTTCTTT. Its translation: CASSLQEQNTEAFF.

Here the CDR3 DNA reads TGTGGGAGCAGCTTGGGGACAGAAATGAACACTGAAGCTTTCTTT. It specifies CGSSLGTEMNTEAFF. This chain links TRBV5-6 with TRBJ1-1; 7 nucleotides match TRBD1. Germline V CDR1 and CDR2: SGHDT, YYEEEE. The CDR3 is 15 amino acids.

The chain recombines TRBV2 with TRBJ1-1, with a possible D match to TRBD1 (6 bases). This CDR3 has 13 residues. V was pared by 6 bases and J by 3 bases, with 11 bases between. From germline, CDR1 is SNHLY and CDR2 FYNNEI. Here the CDR3 reads CASSWGQDTEAFF. CDR3 bases: TGTGCCAGCAGCTGGGGGCAGGACACTGAAGCTTTCTTT.

This chain connects TRBV19 to TRBJ2-2, with D perhaps matching TRBD2 (6 bases). Trimming pared 6 bases from V and 5 bases from J, leaving 16 bases between. The CDR3 has 15 residues. From germline, CDR1 is LNHDA and CDR2 SQIVND (reference sequence). CDR3 region: CASSGHGGVTGELFF. CDR3 coding DNA: TGTGCCAGTAGCGGACACGGGGGAGTTACCGGGGAGCTGTTTTTT. The variable domain in full, completed from reference TRBV19 and TRBJ2-2, reads DGGITQSPKYLFRKEGQNVTLSCEQNLNHDAMYWYRQDPGQGLRLIYYSQIVNDFQKGDIAEGYSVSREKKESFPLTVTSAQKNPTAFYLCASSGHGGVTGELFFGEGSRLTVL.

This chain uses TRBV6-5 with TRBJ1-2, with 8 bases that match TRBD1. Germline CDR1 MNHEY, CDR2 SVGAGI. The CDR3 has 13 residues. The J segment lost 5 bases and the V segment lost 7 bases, leaving 6 bases of the junction unmatched. The CDR3 DNA is TGTGCCAGCAAAGGACAGGGTGTTTATGGCTACACCTTC. It encodes CASKGQGVYGYTF.

The CDR3 region is CASSLLPGQGAATEAFF. For the CDR3, the DNA is TGTGCCAGCAGTTTATTACCGGGACAGGGGGCGGCAACTGAAGCTTTCTTT. This chain joins TRBV28 and TRBJ1-1; TRBD1 agrees at 12 bases. The ends lost 1 base at V and 5 bases at J; junction bases unmatched: 8. CDR3 size: 17 residues. The germline V gene encodes CDR1 MDHEN and CDR2 SYDVKM.

J is TRBJ2-4 and V is TRBV7-2; no definite D call. Germline V gives CDR1 SGHTA, CDR2 FQGNSA. The CDR3 is 18 residues long. The V end was cut by 2 bases, the J end by 0 bases, with 17 bases between. The chain's CDR3 is CASSLLPQTLLAKNIQYF. For the CDR3, the DNA is TGTGCCAGCAGCTTACTTCCACAGACGCTACTAGCCAAAAACATTCAGTACTTC.

The rearrangement joins TRBV5-1 to TRBJ1-1, with a weak D call TRBD1 (5 bases). This CDR3 has 15 residues. Germline V gene lookup returns CDR1 SGHRS and CDR2 YFSETQ. The ends were cut back, 3 bases at V and 2 bases at J, with 14 bases in the middle. The CDR3 loop reads CASSWGVAGNTEAFF. The DNA for the CDR3 is TGCGCCAGCAGCTGGGGGGTAGCGGGAAACACTGAAGCTTTCTTT.

The chain joins TRBV9 to TRBJ2-6; TRBD1 is a possible D gene (7 bases). The V gene's germline CDR1 is SGDLS and CDR2 YYNGEE. This CDR3 spans 17 amino acids. V lost 0 bases and J 2 bases, leaving 12 bases between the germline ends. This CDR3 reads CASSVEAGGTGANVLTF. The DNA of the CDR3 is TGTGCCAGCAGCGTAGAGGCAGGGGGGACTGGGGCCAACGTCCTGACTTTC. Together with reference TRBV9 and TRBJ2-6, the CDR3 gives the full variable domain: DSGVTQTPKHLITATGQRVTLRCSPRSGDLSVYWYQQSLDQGLQFLIQYYNGEERAKGNILERFSAQQFPDLHSELNLSSLELGDSALYFCASSVEAGGTGANVLTFGAGSRLTVL.

The chain couples TRBV6-1 to TRBJ1-1; a weak D match, TRBD1 (6 bases). This CDR3 has 16 amino acids. V lost 3 bases and J 4 bases, leaving 18 bases between the germline ends. The germline V gene has CDR1 MNHNS and CDR2 SASEGT. CDR3 in amino acids: CASSEQLGGRGTEAFF. CDR3 bases: TGTGCCAGCAGTGAGCAGTTAGGGGGTAGGGGCACTGAAGCTTTCTTT.